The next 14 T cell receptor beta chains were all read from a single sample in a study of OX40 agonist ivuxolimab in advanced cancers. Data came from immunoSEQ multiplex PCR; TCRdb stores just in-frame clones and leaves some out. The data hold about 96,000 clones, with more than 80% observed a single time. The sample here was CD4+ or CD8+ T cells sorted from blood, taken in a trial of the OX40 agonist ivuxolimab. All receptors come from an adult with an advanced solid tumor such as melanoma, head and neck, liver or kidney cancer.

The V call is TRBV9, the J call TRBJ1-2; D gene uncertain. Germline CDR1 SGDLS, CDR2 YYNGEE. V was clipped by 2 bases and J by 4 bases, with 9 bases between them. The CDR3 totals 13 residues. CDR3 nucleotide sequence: TGTGCCAGCAGCGTGGCAGAATTCTATGGCTACACCTTC. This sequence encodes CASSVAEFYGYTF.

The CDR3 DNA sequence: TGTGCCAGCAGTGATGGCTATCAAACCGGGGAGCTGTTTTTT. Translation: CASSDGYQTGELFF. The chain uses TRBV2 and TRBJ2-2; D is ambiguous. V gave up 3 bases and J gave up 5 bases, with 10 bases separating them. From germline, CDR1 is SNHLY and CDR2 FYNNEI. The CDR3 has 14 residues.

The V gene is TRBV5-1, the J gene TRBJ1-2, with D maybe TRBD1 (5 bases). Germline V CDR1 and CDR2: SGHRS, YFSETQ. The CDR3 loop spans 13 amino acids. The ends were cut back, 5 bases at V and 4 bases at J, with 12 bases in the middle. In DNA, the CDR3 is TGCGCCAGCAGTAAACAGGAGATCTATGGCTACACCTTC. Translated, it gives CASSKQEIYGYTF.

CDR3 protein: CASSPQDRQEAFF. The CDR3 DNA is TGTGCCAGCTCACCCCAGGACAGACAAGAAGCTTTCTTT. The rearrangement links TRBV18 to TRBJ1-1; TRBD1 might be the D (6 bases). The CDR3 has 13 amino acids. Germline lookup yields CDR1 KGHSH and CDR2 LQKENI. V was shortened by 3 bases and J by 8 bases, with 13 bases between the two germline ends.

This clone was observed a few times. This chain's CDR3 is CASSLSGRAYEQYF. The CDR3 DNA is TGCGCCAGCAGCTTGTCAGGCAGAGCCTACGAGCAGTACTTC. V gene TRBV5-1 combines with J gene TRBJ2-7, with D unresolved. This CDR3 has 14 amino acids. The germline CDR1 and CDR2 sequences are SGHRS and YFSETQ. Trimming took 1 base from V and 2 from J, leaving 10 bases between them. The full variable domain, in which reference TRBV5-1 and TRBJ2-7 provide the parts outside the CDR3, is KAGVTQTPRYLIKTRGQQVTLSCSPISGHRSVSWYQQTPGQGLQFLFEYFSETQRNKGNFPGRFSGRQFSNSRSEMNVSTLELGDSALYLCASSLSGRAYEQYFGPGTRLTVT.

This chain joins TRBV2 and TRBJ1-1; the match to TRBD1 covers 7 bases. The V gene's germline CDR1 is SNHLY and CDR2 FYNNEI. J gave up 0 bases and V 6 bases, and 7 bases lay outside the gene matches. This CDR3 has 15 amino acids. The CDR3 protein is CASRPVGTVNTEAFF. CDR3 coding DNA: TGTGCCAGCAGACCTGTAGGGACAGTGAACACTGAAGCTTTCTTT.

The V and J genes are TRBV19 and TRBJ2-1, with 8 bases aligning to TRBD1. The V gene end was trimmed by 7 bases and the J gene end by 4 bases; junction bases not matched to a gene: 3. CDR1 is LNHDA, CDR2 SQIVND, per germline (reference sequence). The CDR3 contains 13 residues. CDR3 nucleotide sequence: TGTGCCAGTACCCGGACAGGGTACAATGAGCAGTTCTTC. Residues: CASTRTGYNEQFF.

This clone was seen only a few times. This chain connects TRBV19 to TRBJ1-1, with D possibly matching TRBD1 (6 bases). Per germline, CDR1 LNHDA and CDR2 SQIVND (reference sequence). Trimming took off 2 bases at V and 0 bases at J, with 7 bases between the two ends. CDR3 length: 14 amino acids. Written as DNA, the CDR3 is TGTGCCAGTAGTATACAGGGGTTGAACACTGAAGCTTTCTTT. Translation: CASSIQGLNTEAFF.

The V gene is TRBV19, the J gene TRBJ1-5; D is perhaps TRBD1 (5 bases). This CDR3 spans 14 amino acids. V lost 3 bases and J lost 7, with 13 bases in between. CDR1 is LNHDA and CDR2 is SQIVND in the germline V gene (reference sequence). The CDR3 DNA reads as TGTGCCAGTAGTATCAGGATGGGGGGGCAGCCCCAGCATTTT. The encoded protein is CASSIRMGGQPQHF.

CDR3 protein: CASSWTRGRRTSTEAFF. In DNA, the CDR3 is TGTGCCAGCAGCTGGACTCGTGGGAGGCGAACGAGCACTGAAGCTTTCTTT. The gene calls are TRBV7-9 and TRBJ1-1, with D hard to call. The CDR3 has 17 residues. V lost 4 bases and J lost 4, with 22 bases in between. The germline CDR1 and CDR2 sequences are SEHNR and FQNEAQ (reference sequence).

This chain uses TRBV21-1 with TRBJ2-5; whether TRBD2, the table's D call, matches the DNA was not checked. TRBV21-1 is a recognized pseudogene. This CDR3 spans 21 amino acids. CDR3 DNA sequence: TGTGCCAGCAGCAAAGAGGGCAGGGAGGGATCCTCATGCTATTCATGGGAGACCCAGTACTTC. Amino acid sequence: CASSKEGREGSSCYSWETQYF.

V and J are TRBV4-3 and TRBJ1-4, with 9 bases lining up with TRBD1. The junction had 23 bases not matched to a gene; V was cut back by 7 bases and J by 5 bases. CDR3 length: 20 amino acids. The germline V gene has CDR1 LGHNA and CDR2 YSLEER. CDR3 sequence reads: CASTRYLDGTGTSLNEKLFF. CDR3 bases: TGCGCCAGCACCCGATACTTGGACGGGACAGGGACTTCTCTAAATGAAAAACTGTTTTTT.

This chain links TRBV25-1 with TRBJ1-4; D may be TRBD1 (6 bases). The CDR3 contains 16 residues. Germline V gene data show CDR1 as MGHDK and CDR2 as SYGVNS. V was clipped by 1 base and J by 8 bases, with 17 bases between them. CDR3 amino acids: CASSESGNRADEKLFF. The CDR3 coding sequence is TGTGCCAGCAGTGAATCTGGGAACAGGGCGGACGAAAAACTGTTTTTT.

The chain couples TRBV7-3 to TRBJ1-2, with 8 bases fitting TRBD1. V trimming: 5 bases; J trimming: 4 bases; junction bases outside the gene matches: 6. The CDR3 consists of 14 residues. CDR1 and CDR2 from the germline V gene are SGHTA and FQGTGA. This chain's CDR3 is CASSIQGDFYGYTF. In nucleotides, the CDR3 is TGTGCCAGCAGCATACAGGGGGACTTCTATGGCTACACCTTC.